This TCR beta chain was captured in a study of CD8 T cells in ankylosing spondylitis. Study-level findings and limits: A TCR beta motif of eight highly homologous variants appeared characteristic of ankylosing spondylitis blood.

Germline V gene data show CDR1 as SGHRS and CDR2 as YFSETQ. CDR3 length: 14 amino acids. The V and J ends lost 4 bases and 6 bases respectively, with 15 bases between them. TCRdb called the 5' RACE reads again in MiXCR, with one record for every CDR3 protein. Among 250,000 to 350,000 distinct CDR3 sequences listed, approximately 20% were seen once. Worth noting for this clonotype: Its antigen is not known.

The sequencing input was blood, either unsorted or a sorted T cell fraction (not recorded which). The source is a male donor with ankylosing spondylitis or in good health (not recorded which). The chain joins TRBV5-1 to TRBJ2-3, with D possibly being TRBD2 (6 bases). The CDR3 sequence: CASSRREAPDTQYF. The CDR3 DNA follows: TGCGCCAGCAGCCGGAGGGAGGCCCCCGATACGCAGTATTTT.